Each of the 19 T cell receptor beta chains below was sequenced from the same sample in a study of shared clonotypes between healthy human individuals. Assay used: immunoSEQ multiplex PCR; TCRdb lists only in-frame clones, some missing. The repertoire holds around 940,000 clones, with 76% as singletons. Sequences were obtained from memory CD4+ T cells sorted from blood. Noted subset: CD45RA-negative fraction. The source is a man aged 18 to 30 in good health.

The chain links TRBV11-2 to TRBJ2-5, with no clear D. The CDR3 spans 16 residues. CDR1 is SGHAT, CDR2 FQNNGV, per germline. V was trimmed by 1 base and J by 2 bases, leaving 14 bases between them. CDR3 loop: CASSLGPGAWQETQYF. CDR3 bases: TGTGCCAGCAGCTTAGGTCCTGGAGCGTGGCAAGAGACCCAGTACTTC.

The genes are TRBV27 and TRBJ2-1; D is uncertain. The CDR3 has 15 residues. Trimming cost V 2 bases and J 3 bases, with 11 bases left between them. CDR1 and CDR2 (germline): MNHEY, SMNVEV (reference sequence). CDR3 sequence reads: CASSLRPVGYNEQFF. In nucleotides, the CDR3 is TGTGCCAGCAGTTTAAGGCCGGTGGGCTACAATGAGCAGTTCTTC.

CDR3 loop: CASSEGGTSGIVAGQFF. For the CDR3, the DNA is TGTGCCAGCAGTGAAGGGGGGACTAGCGGGATTGTCGCCGGGCAGTTCTTC. The gene calls are TRBV25-1 and TRBJ2-1, with 13 bases identical to TRBD2. The CDR3 has 17 amino acids. J gave up 12 bases and V 2 bases, and 13 bases lay outside the gene matches. CDR1 is MGHDK and CDR2 is SYGVNS in the germline V gene. Full variable domain (remainder filled in from reference TRBV25-1 and TRBJ2-1): EADIYQTPRYLVIGTGKKITLECSQTMGHDKMYWYQQDPGMELHLIHYSYGVNSTEKGDLSSESTVSRIRTEHFPLTLESARPSHTSQYLCASSEGGTSGIVAGQFFGPGTRLTVL.

The gene calls are TRBV6-5 and TRBJ1-1, with TRBD1 identical over 11 bases. This CDR3 is built from 14 residues. V was pared by 6 bases and J by 7 bases, with 7 bases of the junction left unmatched. Germline V gene sequence: CDR1 MNHEY, CDR2 SVGAGI. CDR3 loop: CASSPGQGASEAFF. DNA of the CDR3: TGTGCCAGCAGCCCAGGACAGGGGGCGAGTGAAGCTTTCTTT.

This clone came up a few times. J is TRBJ2-7 and V is TRBV10-3, with no clear D. Trimming shortened V by 2 bases and J by 2 bases, and 10 bases separated the two germline ends. Germline loops: CDR1 ENHRY, CDR2 SYGVKD. CDR3 size: 14 residues. CDR3: CAISEGQQAYEQYF. In nucleotides, the CDR3 is TGTGCCATCAGTGAGGGGCAGCAAGCCTACGAGCAGTACTTC.

The rearrangement uses TRBV7-9 and TRBJ1-2; D might be TRBD1 (5 bases). With 5 bases removed from V and 4 bases from J, the gap between germline ends came to 11 bases. Germline CDR1 and CDR2: SEHNR and FQNEAQ (reference sequence). The CDR3 extends over 13 amino acids. CDR3 sequence (DNA): TGTGCCAGCAGCCCTGGGGGGGTCTATGGCTACACCTTC. It translates to CASSPGGVYGYTF.

This clone was observed a few times. This sequence joins TRBV9 and TRBJ2-3, with 12 bases aligning to TRBD1. With 3 bases clipped from V and 2 bases from J, the junction kept 10 bases outside the gene matches. CDR3 length: 18 residues. Per the germline V gene, CDR1 is SGDLS and CDR2 is YYNGEE. CDR3 loop: CASSAGTGGYSATDTQYF. The DNA for the CDR3 is TGTGCCAGCAGCGCCGGGACAGGGGGCTACTCCGCCACAGATACGCAGTATTTT.

The rearrangement joins TRBV5-1 to TRBJ2-5; D not resolved. The germline V gene has CDR1 SGHRS and CDR2 YFSETQ. V shed 2 bases and J shed 2 bases, with 7 bases lying between them. The CDR3 consists of 13 residues. The chain's CDR3 is CASSLHLQETQYF. CDR3 nucleotide sequence: TGCGCCAGCAGCTTACATTTACAAGAGACCCAGTACTTC.

This clone was picked up one time. This chain joins TRBV6-1 and TRBJ1-4; the D gene is possibly TRBD1 (5 bases). The germline V gene encodes CDR1 MNHNS and CDR2 SASEGT. The CDR3 is 14 residues long. The V and J ends lost 5 bases and 7 bases respectively, with 14 bases between them. CDR3 protein: CASSLGTDSEKLFF. As DNA, the CDR3 is TGTGCCAGCAGTCTCGGGACCGATTCTGAAAAACTGTTTTTT.

V is TRBV6-6 and J is TRBJ2-2; D possibly corresponds to TRBD2 (5 bases). V gave up 7 bases and J gave up 1 base, with 13 bases separating them. This CDR3 contains 15 residues. Looked up from germline, CDR1 is MNHNY and CDR2 is SVGAGI (reference sequence). Here the CDR3 DNA reads TGTGCCAGCATCGGGAAAATCCAGAACACCGGGGAGCTGTTTTTT. This encodes CASIGKIQNTGELFF.

On this clone itself: The identical CDR3 is also encoded by other nucleotide sequences in the sample. The chain joins TRBV18 to TRBJ2-7; D not certain. The germline V and J ends were trimmed by 2 bases and 0 bases, with 5 bases remaining between them. The V gene's germline CDR1 is KGHSH and CDR2 LQKENI. CDR3 length: 13 amino acids. The CDR3 sequence: CASSPSSSYEQYF. CDR3 nucleotides: TGTGCCAGCTCACCAAGTAGCTCCTACGAGCAGTACTTC.

In this sample, this clone turned up a few times. The J gene is TRBJ2-1, the V gene TRBV27; 7 bases line up with TRBD1. The J segment lost 4 bases and the V segment lost 6 bases, leaving 9 bases of the junction unmatched. Per the germline V gene, CDR1 is MNHEY and CDR2 is SMNVEV (reference sequence). The CDR3 runs to 15 residues. The CDR3 DNA reads TGTGCCAGCAGCCCGGGACAGAGAGGTTACAATGAGCAGTTCTTC. It specifies CASSPGQRGYNEQFF.

The chain employs TRBV30 and TRBJ2-3; weak D call: TRBD2 (5 bases). This CDR3 spans 16 amino acids. CDR1 is GTSNPN, CDR2 SVGIG, per germline (reference sequence). V was cut by 0 bases and J by 2 bases, with 15 bases left in between. The CDR3 spells CAWSVGLAGNTDTQYF. DNA of the CDR3: TGTGCCTGGAGTGTAGGCCTAGCAGGCAACACAGATACGCAGTATTTT.

The CDR3 spells CASSSQGEYTEAFF. CDR3 bases: TGCGCCAGCAGCTCACAGGGGGAGTACACTGAAGCTTTCTTT. The chain uses TRBV5-1 and TRBJ1-1; 8 positions match TRBD1. The V gene's germline CDR1 is SGHRS and CDR2 YFSETQ. There are 14 residues in the CDR3. V was clipped by 3 bases and J by 3 bases; unmatched bases: 4.

This chain links TRBV6-1 with TRBJ2-1; D call uncertain. The V end lost 7 bases, the J end lost 8 bases, and 9 bases lay between the germline ends. The germline gives CDR1 MNHNS, CDR2 SASEGT. The CDR3 covers 11 residues. The CDR3 protein is CASMIRYEQFF. The DNA for the CDR3 is TGTGCCAGCATGATCCGTTATGAGCAGTTCTTC.

The gene calls are TRBV29-1 and TRBJ1-1, with no clear D. The CDR3 is made up of 13 amino acids. Trimming took off 7 bases at V and 0 bases at J, with 12 bases between the two ends. The germline gives CDR1 SQVTM, CDR2 ANQGSEA. The CDR3 DNA reads as TGCAGCGGGCAAGCGTACCTGAACACTGAAGCTTTCTTT. The encoded protein is CSGQAYLNTEAFF.

The V and J genes are TRBV7-8 and TRBJ2-1; tentative D call: TRBD2 (6 bases). CDR3 length: 14 residues. The germline V gene encodes CDR1 SGHVS and CDR2 FQNEAQ. Trimming took 6 bases from V and 2 from J, leaving 11 bases between them. The CDR3 spells CASRPPGAYNEQFF. In nucleotides, the CDR3 is TGTGCCAGCAGACCCCCGGGAGCCTACAATGAGCAGTTCTTC.

The V call is TRBV5-4, the J call TRBJ2-7, with a tentative D call TRBD1 (6 bases). The germline gives CDR1 SGHNT, CDR2 YYREEE (reference sequence). The ends were cut back, 6 bases at V and 2 bases at J, with 18 bases in the middle. This CDR3 has 15 amino acids. The DNA of the CDR3 is TGTGCCAGCACCCCCAACCCACAGGGAACCTACGAGCAGTACTTC. Amino acids: CASTPNPQGTYEQYF.

V and J are TRBV14 and TRBJ2-2; D gene ambiguous. With 5 bases removed from V and 4 bases from J, the gap between germline ends came to 8 bases. CDR1 is SGHDN and CDR2 is FVKESK in the germline V gene. This CDR3 has 13 amino acids. In nucleotides, the CDR3 is TGTGCCAGCAGCGAATTTAGCACCGGGGAGCTGTTTTTT. Its protein is CASSEFSTGELFF.